These 15 T cell receptor beta chains came from one sample sequenced in a study of chemoradiotherapy in HPV16-positive cancers. Produced via immunoSEQ multiplex PCR; TCRdb's table is partial and in-frame only. Among approximately 8,300 clones listed, about 85% were seen once. The specimen was tumor tissue, collected from a patient who underwent chemoradiotherapy. These receptors were taken from a human donor with HPV-associated anogenital cancer.

The chain is built from TRBV7-8 and TRBJ2-3, with D possibly matching TRBD1 (5 bases). Germline V lookup: CDR1 SGHVS, CDR2 FQNEAQ. Trimming shortened V by 3 bases and J by 5 bases, and 15 bases separated the two germline ends. CDR3 length equals 15 residues. CDR3 protein: CASSLEGREIDTQYF. The CDR3 DNA reads TGTGCCAGCAGCTTGGAAGGCAGGGAAATAGATACGCAGTATTTT.

The chain uses TRBV7-9 and TRBJ1-2; D not resolved. The V gene lost 5 bases and the J gene lost 7 bases, with 23 bases spanning the gap. This CDR3 region has 16 residues. Germline V gene sequence: CDR1 SEHNR, CDR2 FQNEAQ (reference sequence). This CDR3 is CASSPGPTSLVGGYTF. The CDR3 nucleotides read TGTGCCAGCAGCCCCGGGCCTACCTCCCTGGTGGGTGGCTACACCTTC.

The chain uses TRBV11-1 and TRBJ1-4; 8 nucleotides align to TRBD1. CDR1 is SGHAT, CDR2 FQDESV, per germline (reference sequence). The CDR3 runs 14 residues. The J segment lost 6 bases and the V segment lost 4 bases, leaving 4 bases of the junction unmatched. The CDR3 here is CASSSGQGDEKLFF. The CDR3 DNA reads TGTGCCAGCAGCTCCGGACAGGGCGATGAAAAACTGTTTTTT.

This chain uses TRBV7-9 with TRBJ1-6, with 8 positions matching TRBD1. CDR3 size: 14 residues. The junction had 2 bases not matched to a gene; V was cut back by 3 bases and J by 7 bases. Germline V CDR1 and CDR2: SEHNR, FQNEAQ (reference sequence). This CDR3 is CASSFRGQNSPLHF. CDR3 DNA: TGTGCCAGCAGCTTCAGGGGGCAAAATTCACCCCTCCACTTT.

The J gene is TRBJ1-5, the V gene TRBV28, with a weak D call TRBD1 (6 bases). The CDR3 runs 14 residues. The V end lost 5 bases, the J end lost 7 bases, and 15 bases lay between the germline ends. The germline CDR1 and CDR2 sequences are MDHEN and SYDVKM. The CDR3 is CASSPAVGGQPQHF. CDR3 nucleotide sequence: TGTGCCAGCAGTCCCGCCGTGGGGGGCCAGCCCCAGCATTTT.

The chain carries TRBV7-9 and TRBJ2-6; 9 positions match TRBD1. The length of the CDR3 is 18 residues. Germline CDR1 is SEHNR and CDR2 is FQNEAQ (reference sequence). V trimming: 1 base; J trimming: 3 bases; junction bases outside the gene matches: 7. The CDR3 is CASSLEQQGAFGANVLTF. As DNA, the CDR3 is TGTGCCAGCAGCTTAGAACAACAGGGGGCCTTTGGGGCCAACGTCCTGACTTTC.

This clone was detected only a few times. The chain combines TRBV4-2 with TRBJ2-7, with 14 nucleotides matching TRBD2. Trimming at V came to 2 bases and at J to 0 bases, leaving 3 bases not matched to a gene. Germline V gives CDR1 LGHNA, CDR2 YNFKEQ. This CDR3 has 17 residues. Written as DNA, the CDR3 is TGTGCCAGCAGCCAACGACTAGCGGGGGGGAGCTCCTACGAGCAGTACTTC. Translated: CASSQRLAGGSSYEQYF.

DNA of the CDR3: TGCGCCAGCAGTCAATGGGCGGAACTCTACGAGCAGTACTTC. Amino acids: CASSQWAELYEQYF. The chain recombines TRBV23-1 with TRBJ2-7; no reliable D call. TRBV23-1 is flagged as an ORF with uncertain function. The CDR3 is 14 amino acids. The V end lost 1 base, the J end lost 3 bases, and 10 bases lay between the germline ends.

A few counts support this clone. The J gene is TRBJ1-2, the V gene TRBV28, with 8 bases matching TRBD1. Germline V gives CDR1 MDHEN, CDR2 SYDVKM. Trimming removed 6 bases from V and 6 bases from J; junction bases left unmatched: 9. The CDR3 consists of 14 residues. CDR3 DNA sequence: TGTGCCAGCAGACAGGGACAGGTGTCGGATGGCTACACCTTC. Translation: CASRQGQVSDGYTF.

The chain employs TRBV19 and TRBJ2-5; a possible D gene is TRBD1 (6 bases). The CDR3 runs 11 residues. Germline V gives CDR1 LNHDA, CDR2 SQIVND (reference sequence). Trimming removed 5 bases at V and 7 bases at J, with 8 bases between. CDR3 nucleotide sequence: TGTGCCAGTAGTCAAGGGGGGACCCAGTACTTC. Protein: CASSQGGTQYF.

The gene calls are TRBV27 and TRBJ1-2; D is perhaps TRBD1 (5 bases). With 5 bases removed from V and 2 bases from J, the gap between germline ends came to 15 bases. Germline assignment: CDR1 MNHEY and CDR2 SMNVEV (reference sequence). There are 15 residues in the CDR3. The DNA for the CDR3 is TGTGCCAGCAGTATAAGACCCGGGGCAAACTATGGCTACACCTTC. This encodes CASSIRPGANYGYTF.

Worth noting for this clone: At one of its ends the junction is not consistent with the germline gene, which may arise from a read error. V is TRBV27 and J is TRBJ2-7, with D perhaps TRBD1 or TRBD2 (5 bases each). The CDR3 covers 14 residues. In germline, CDR1 is MNHEY, CDR2 SMNVEV (reference sequence). The CDR3 bases are TGTGCCAACAGTTTAAGCGCAGGGACGATCGAGCAGTACTTC. It specifies CANSLSAGTIEQYF.

The V gene is TRBV6-5, the J gene TRBJ2-5; a weak D match, TRBD2 (5 bases). V was cut by 6 bases and J by 5 bases, with 10 bases left in between. This CDR3 has 12 amino acids. Germline loops: CDR1 MNHEY, CDR2 SVGAGI. CDR3: CASRRGRETQYF. DNA of the CDR3: TGTGCCAGCAGACGAGGGCGGGAGACCCAGTACTTC.

The chain has TRBV5-1 and TRBJ2-6, with D possibly called TRBD1 or TRBD2 (5 bases each). Per the germline V gene, CDR1 is SGHRS and CDR2 is YFSETQ. CDR3 size: 16 residues. Trimming shortened V by 0 bases and J by 3 bases, and 10 bases separated the two germline ends. In nucleotides, the CDR3 is TGCGCCAGCAGCTTGGACGAGGGGTATGGGGCCAACGTCCTGACTTTC. It yields the protein CASSLDEGYGANVLTF.

The chain recombines TRBV14 with TRBJ2-4; possible D gene TRBD2, 7 bases. Germline V lookup: CDR1 SGHDN, CDR2 FVKESK. This CDR3 comprises 15 residues. V was pared by 4 bases and J by 9 bases, with 19 bases between. The CDR3 loop is CASSPLGGARGIQYF. In DNA form, the CDR3 reads TGTGCCAGCAGCCCTCTAGGGGGGGCTCGGGGCATTCAGTACTTC.